The clone carrying this T cell receptor beta chain was recorded at least ten times. This specimen comes from a study of blood T cells in healthy people across ages. The CDR3 has 14 amino acids. After removal of 5 bases from V and 6 bases from J, the junction contained 6 bases not matched to a gene. The germline V gene has CDR1 SGHNT and CDR2 YENEEA. With a J-beta primer mix and a sample-barcoded 5' primer, a second PCR ran about 7 to 12 cycles. TCRdb redid the calling of the 5' RACE reads with MiXCR, one entry per CDR3 protein. The data contain approximately 680,000 distinct CDR3 sequences, about 32% of them singletons.

This receptor was identified in a woman at least 80 years old in good health. The sequenced material came from blood. The chain employs TRBV11-3 and TRBJ2-1, with TRBD2 matching over 8 bases. The DNA for the CDR3 is TGTGCCAGCAGCCCCGGGACTAGGGGCAATGAGCAGTTCTTC. It yields the protein CASSPGTRGNEQFF. Based on the CDR3 plus reference TRBV11-3 and TRBJ2-1, the full variable domain is EAGVVQSPRYKIIEKKQPVAFWCNPISGHNTLYWYLQNLGQGPELLIRYENEEAVDDSQLPKDRFSAERLKGVDSTLKIQPAELGDSAVYLCASSPGTRGNEQFFGPGTRLTVL.